This T cell receptor (beta chain) was recovered during a study of CD8+CD57+ T cells in acquired aplastic anemia. About the research overall: The sorted CD4+ and CD8+ cells yielded an average about 3.3 ug of DNA. CD4+ cell libraries from healthy donors averaged roughly 10 million reads. Overall study results and limits: Patients and controls shared under 35 CD8+ CDR3 sequences, which appeared highly expressed in patients and within their immunodominant clones. Patients versus controls showed no significant CD8+ Simpson's diversity difference.

CDR3 and TCR beta VDJ profiling relied on a genomic DNA template. MiXCR was run by TCRdb on the reads, yielding one entry per CDR3 protein. This sample has around 190,000 distinct CDR3 sequences, with less than 65% found just once. Trimming left V 4 bases short and J 5 bases short, with 9 bases between. CDR1 and CDR2 from the germline V gene are SEHNR and FQNEAQ (reference sequence). The CDR3 extends over 12 amino acids. About this clonotype: The target antigen is unknown.

The genes are TRBV7-9 and TRBJ2-7, with D hard to call. This clonotype was obtained from a human donor in good health, serving as a control. Sample: sorted CD4+, CD8+, or CD8+CD57+ T cells (not recorded which) from PBMCs. DNA of the CDR3: TGTGCCAGCAGCTCCCGATTCCACGAGCAGTACTTC. It codes for CASSSRFHEQYF.